Presented here are 5 T cell receptor beta chains from one specimen sequenced in a study of CD8 T cells in ankylosing spondylitis. A single record per CDR3 protein comes from TCRdb applying MiXCR to the 5' RACE reads. The sample holds about 130,000 distinct CDR3 sequences, around 7% seen once. Sequenced sample: blood, either unsorted or a sorted T cell fraction (not recorded which). The receptors come from a male donor with ankylosing spondylitis or in good health (not recorded which).

This clonotype was counted once. The chain combines TRBV28 with TRBJ2-3; D uncertain. Deletions cut 6 bases from V and 10 bases from J, with 14 bases between. The CDR3 covers 12 residues. Germline CDR1 MDHEN, CDR2 SYDVKM. The DNA of the CDR3 is TGTGCCAGCAGCTCCTCAGGATTAGCGCAGTATTTT. This codes for CASSSSGLAQYF.

There are many counts of this clonotype. The chain carries TRBV29-1 and TRBJ1-1; tentative D call: TRBD1 (5 bases). The V gene lost 4 bases and the J gene lost 3 bases, with 12 bases spanning the gap. Per germline, CDR1 SQVTM and CDR2 ANQGSEA. This CDR3 has 13 amino acids. The CDR3 sequence: CSVALLGDTEAFF. The CDR3, as DNA: TGCAGCGTTGCTCTTTTGGGGGACACTGAAGCTTTCTTT.

This clonotype has ten or more counts. This chain connects TRBV11-2 to TRBJ2-3, with TRBD2 identical over 9 bases. Germline lookup yields CDR1 SGHAT and CDR2 FQNNGV. This CDR3 has 21 residues. V dropped 6 bases and J dropped 2; count of bases not matched to a gene: 24. CDR3 sequence reads: CASRHPRGLANLGESTDTQYF. The CDR3 coding sequence is TGTGCCAGCAGACACCCGCGGGGACTAGCTAATCTAGGGGAGTCCACAGATACGCAGTATTTT. The variable domain in full, completed from reference TRBV11-2 and TRBJ2-3, reads EAGVAQSPRYKIIEKRQSVAFWCNPISGHATLYWYQQILGQGPKLLIQFQNNGVVDDSQLPKDRFSAERLKGVDSTLKIQPAKLEDSAVYLCASRHPRGLANLGESTDTQYFGPGTRLTVL.

This clonotype was recorded many times. The chain couples TRBV6-1 to TRBJ2-7, with 9 bases matching TRBD2. Trimming removed 6 bases from V and 0 bases from J; junction bases left unmatched: 12. Germline V gene sequence: CDR1 MNHNS, CDR2 SASEGT. There are 17 residues in the CDR3. The CDR3 DNA follows: TGTGCCAGCAGCCGAAGCGGGAGGCCTCGAAGCTCCTACGAGCAGTACTTC. Translating it yields CASSRSGRPRSSYEQYF.

There are many counts of this clonotype. This sequence joins TRBV12-3 or TRBV12-4 and TRBJ1-2; D not resolved. This CDR3 spans 12 amino acids. With 1 base removed from V and 4 bases from J, the gap between germline ends came to 4 bases. CDR3 in amino acids: CASSLDAYGYTF. Here the CDR3 DNA reads TGTGCCAGCAGTTTAGACGCCTATGGCTACACCTTC.